The TCR beta chain described here comes from a study of blood T cell repertoires in COVID-19. Trimming left V 2 bases short and J 6 bases short, with 11 bases between. Germline-derived CDR1 and CDR2 are SNHLY and FYNNEI. This CDR3 region has 14 residues. Authors' data handling: Estimation of nucleated cell counts was performed using reference gene primer amplification. Sequencing used immunoSEQ multiplex PCR; TCRdb keeps in-frame clones, though not all of them. The V and J calls and the clone size are those of that table, but D and trimming were determined from the DNA. Found here are around 300,000 clones, about nine tenths of them singletons; the top ten hold roughly 2.8%. This clone was seen a few times. The Seattle site enrolled patients during active infection and followed them longitudinally.

The V and J genes are TRBV2 and TRBJ1-3; D not certain. The clonotype was recovered from a woman in her 30s with COVID-19, enrolled during active disease. The material sequenced was peripheral blood. The CDR3 spells CASSEPQDLNTIYF. The CDR3, as DNA: TGTGCCAGCAGTGAACCCCAGGATCTAAACACCATATATTTT.